The 30 T cell receptor beta chains given below trace back to one sample, sequenced in a study of CD8 T cells in ankylosing spondylitis. Study-wide results and caveats: Blood from ankylosing spondylitis patients appeared to carry a characteristic roughly 8-variant TCR beta motif.

These TCRs are of unknown antigen specificity. One entry per CDR3 protein, called by TCRdb with MiXCR from the 5' RACE reads. This sample has hundreds of thousands of distinct CDR3 sequences; 15% to 20% occur once, and the top ten carry 40% to 50%. The material sequenced was blood, either unsorted or a sorted T cell fraction (not recorded which). Receptors originate from a male donor with ankylosing spondylitis.

This clonotype was found a few times. This chain uses TRBV4-2 with TRBJ1-6, with D unclear. This CDR3 has 14 amino acids. Germline-derived CDR1 and CDR2 are LGHNA and YNFKEQ. Trimming removed 6 bases at V and 7 bases at J, with 13 bases between. CDR3 amino acids: CASSPGYENSPLHF. For the CDR3, the DNA is TGTGCCAGCAGTCCGGGGTATGAAAATTCACCCCTCCACTTT.

There are a few counts of this clonotype. J is TRBJ2-7 and V is TRBV5-5; no firm D call. Per germline, CDR1 SGHKS and CDR2 YYEKEE (reference sequence). CDR3 length: 14 residues. V was pared by 4 bases and J by 0 bases, with 11 bases between. CDR3: CASSPEIHSYEQYF. The CDR3 region has the DNA TGTGCCAGCAGCCCGGAGATTCACTCCTACGAGCAGTACTTC. The variable domain in full, completed from reference TRBV5-5 and TRBJ2-7, reads DAGVTQSPTHLIKTRGQQVTLRCSPISGHKSVSWYQQVLGQGPQFIFQYYEKEERGRGNFPDRFSARQFPNYSSELNVNALLLGDSALYLCASSPEIHSYEQYFGPGTRLTVT.

The chain recombines TRBV14 with TRBJ2-3, with D perhaps matching TRBD2 (5 bases). CDR3 size: 16 residues. In germline, CDR1 is SGHDN, CDR2 FVKESK. V gave up 2 bases and J gave up 3 bases, with 15 bases separating them. The CDR3 is CASSQLGGFVTDTQYF. The CDR3, as DNA: TGTGCCAGCAGCCAACTCGGCGGGTTCGTGACAGATACGCAGTATTTT.

In this sample, this clonotype turned up a few times. The chain links TRBV11-2 to TRBJ2-1, with a tentative D call TRBD1 (6 bases). The CDR3 contains 21 residues. Trimming removed 3 bases at V and 3 bases at J, with 30 bases between. Looked up from germline, CDR1 is SGHAT and CDR2 is FQNNGV. The CDR3 DNA reads as TGTGCCAGCAGCTTCCCTCACCAGGGGAACCGTCTCGGCGATAACTACAATGAGCAGTTCTTC. It is translated as CASSFPHQGNRLGDNYNEQFF.

The chain is built from TRBV6-2 or TRBV6-3 and TRBJ2-7; maybe TRBD1 (5 bases). Deletions cut 7 bases from V and 1 base from J, with 11 bases between. The CDR3 sequence is 13 residues long. Germline loops: CDR1 MNHEY, CDR2 SVGEGT. CDR3 sequence reads: CASTDSLSYEQYF. The CDR3 nucleotides read TGTGCCAGCACCGACAGTTTATCCTACGAGCAGTACTTC.

There are a few counts of this clonotype. The gene calls are TRBV20-1 and TRBJ2-1; D unresolved. Germline-derived CDR1 and CDR2 are DFQATT and SNEGSKA (reference sequence). V dropped 3 bases and J dropped 0 bases, with 12 bases sitting between them. This CDR3 contains 15 residues. The chain's CDR3 is CSASIFASSYNEQFF. CDR3 bases: TGCAGTGCTAGCATCTTCGCGAGCTCCTACAATGAGCAGTTCTTC.

The chain employs TRBV28 and TRBJ2-2, with D hard to call. V was shortened by 2 bases and J by 6 bases, with 10 bases between the two germline ends. This CDR3 contains 14 residues. CDR1 and CDR2 (germline): MDHEN, SYDVKM. The CDR3 protein is CASSLRARPGELFF. In nucleotides, the CDR3 is TGTGCCAGCAGTTTACGAGCGAGGCCCGGGGAGCTGTTTTTT.

The chain is built from TRBV3-1 and TRBJ2-1; perhaps TRBD2 as D (6 bases). The germline V and J ends were trimmed by 7 bases and 6 bases, with 19 bases remaining between them. Germline V CDR1 and CDR2: LGHDT, YNNKEL (reference sequence). The CDR3 has 15 amino acids. The CDR3 coding sequence is TGTGCCAGCACTCCCGAATGGGGGGATTCCAATGAGCAGTTCTTC. It translates to CASTPEWGDSNEQFF.

In this sample, this clonotype turned up once. J is TRBJ1-1 and V is TRBV7-9, with TRBD1 identical over 7 bases. V shed 3 bases, J shed 5 bases, and the junction held 6 bases outside the gene matches. Germline V lookup: CDR1 SEHNR, CDR2 FQNEAQ (reference sequence). The CDR3 extends over 14 amino acids. The CDR3 DNA reads TGTGCCAGCAGCTTCGGCCAGGGGGTTACTGAAGCTTTCTTT. Its protein is CASSFGQGVTEAFF.

In its sample, this clonotype was seen a few times. This rearrangement joins TRBV4-1 to TRBJ2-3, with D possibly called TRBD1 or TRBD2 (5 bases each). Per germline, CDR1 MGHRA and CDR2 YSYEKL. Deletions cut 0 bases from V and 0 bases from J, with 10 bases between. The CDR3 loop spans 16 amino acids. The CDR3 region has the DNA TGCGCCAGCAGCCAAGAGCCGGGACCCAGCACAGATACGCAGTATTTT. Protein: CASSQEPGPSTDTQYF.

This clonotype was detected only a few times. This chain links TRBV20-1 with TRBJ1-2; D uncertain. The length of the CDR3 is 14 residues. Germline V gene lookup returns CDR1 DFQATT and CDR2 SNEGSKA (reference sequence). V lost 4 bases and J lost 4, with 16 bases in between. CDR3 in DNA: TGCAGTGCTAAACTTCCGGACGGAGGCTATGGCTACACCTTC. Protein: CSAKLPDGGYGYTF.

In its sample, this clonotype was seen a few times. This sequence joins TRBV4-3 and TRBJ2-3, with D possibly TRBD1 on 5 matching bases. The germline CDR1 and CDR2 sequences are LGHNA and YSLEER. V lost 0 bases and J 7 bases, leaving 14 bases between the germline ends. The CDR3 sequence is 15 residues long. CDR3 protein: CASSQDRLTGNTQYF. In DNA, the CDR3 is TGCGCCAGCAGCCAAGACCGGCTCACAGGAAATACGCAGTATTTT.

The V and J genes are TRBV6-5 and TRBJ1-3; D is ambiguous. V was cut by 1 base and J by 4 bases, with 5 bases left in between. The CDR3 extends over 13 amino acids. Germline CDR1 is MNHEY and CDR2 is SVGAGI. Written as DNA, the CDR3 is TGTGCCAGCAGTTACTTACAGGGAAACACCATATATTTT. The encoded protein is CASSYLQGNTIYF.

At least ten counts were recorded for this clonotype. In DNA, the CDR3 is TGCGCCAGCAGCCAAGACTGGACAGGGGGCTACGAGCAGTACTTC. This sequence encodes CASSQDWTGGYEQYF. The J gene is TRBJ2-7, the V gene TRBV4-3; 10 positions agree with TRBD1. The CDR3 runs to 15 residues. With 0 bases clipped from V and 3 bases from J, the junction kept 2 bases outside the gene matches. CDR1 LGHNA and CDR2 YSLEER come from the germline V gene.

The chain is built from TRBV11-2 and TRBJ1-1; 7 bases match TRBD1. The CDR3 is 15 residues long. Germline V lookup: CDR1 SGHAT, CDR2 FQNNGV. V lost 2 bases, J lost 2 bases, and 5 bases stayed unmatched. The CDR3 sequence is CASSLLDRQNTEAFF. The CDR3 nucleotides read TGTGCCAGCAGCTTACTGGACAGGCAAAACACTGAAGCTTTCTTT.

This clonotype was observed at least ten times. The chain joins TRBV7-9 to TRBJ2-5, with D tentatively TRBD2 (6 bases). The length of the CDR3 is 16 residues. The germline V gene encodes CDR1 SEHNR and CDR2 FQNEAQ (reference sequence). V gave up 0 bases and J gave up 5 bases, with 16 bases separating them. The CDR3 bases are TGTGCCAGCAGCTTAGCGGGACTCTACGTTCGCGAGACCCAGTACTTC. It translates to CASSLAGLYVRETQYF.

V gene TRBV12-3 or TRBV12-4 combines with J gene TRBJ2-3; perhaps D is TRBD1 or TRBD2 (5 bases each). Trimming left V 6 bases short and J 9 bases short, with 22 bases between. The CDR3 is made up of 15 amino acids. CDR3 region: CASSHWAELGDTQYF. The CDR3, as DNA: TGTGCCAGCAGCCACTGGGCGGAGCTCGGGGACACGCAGTATTTT.

This chain links TRBV7-3 with TRBJ2-3; TRBD2 agrees at 7 bases. CDR1 is SGHTA, CDR2 FQGTGA, per germline. V dropped 1 base and J dropped 0; count of bases not matched to a gene: 13. The CDR3 length is 19 residues. Here the CDR3 reads CASSLIGTSAFSSTDTQYF. For the CDR3, the DNA is TGTGCCAGCAGCTTAATCGGCACTAGCGCCTTCTCTAGCACAGATACGCAGTATTTT.

This clonotype was counted at least ten times. The chain couples TRBV7-8 to TRBJ2-4, with no clear D. CDR3 length: 13 residues. Trimming shortened V by 5 bases and J by 1 base, and 6 bases separated the two germline ends. Germline V CDR1 and CDR2: SGHVS, FQNEAQ. CDR3 sequence reads: CASSPVAKNIQYF. The CDR3 DNA reads as TGTGCCAGCAGCCCAGTGGCCAAAAACATTCAGTACTTC.

In its sample, this clonotype was seen many times. The genes are TRBV7-9 and TRBJ1-1; unclear D gene. V lost 4 bases and J 1 base, leaving 10 bases between the germline ends. This CDR3 contains 14 residues. From germline, CDR1 is SEHNR and CDR2 FQNEAQ (reference sequence). CDR3 protein: CASSSLTQNTEAFF. The CDR3 DNA follows: TGTGCCAGCAGCTCCCTGACCCAGAACACTGAAGCTTTCTTT.

A few counts support this clonotype. The V call is TRBV10-2, the J call TRBJ2-5; D is ambiguous. The CDR3 has 12 residues. Trimming shortened V by 8 bases and J by 5 bases, and 12 bases separated the two germline ends. Germline CDR1 is WSHSY and CDR2 is SAAADI. CDR3 sequence: CASPNQPETQYF. Written as DNA, the CDR3 is TGCGCCAGCCCCAACCAGCCGGAGACCCAGTACTTC.

This clonotype was found many times. This sequence joins TRBV12-3 or TRBV12-4 and TRBJ2-1, with TRBD2 identical over 8 bases. The CDR3 contains 13 residues. V lost 5 bases and J lost 9; bases outside the gene matches: 6. CDR3 residues: CASSPTSGSEQFF. The DNA for the CDR3 is TGTGCCAGCAGTCCTACTAGCGGCAGTGAGCAGTTCTTC.

The rearrangement links TRBV29-1 to TRBJ2-1, with 8 bases identical to TRBD2. Unmatched junction bases numbered 17, after V lost 8 bases and J lost 8 bases. Germline V gene lookup returns CDR1 SQVTM and CDR2 ANQGSEA. The CDR3 consists of 15 residues. The CDR3: CSSGSRGGGGYEQFF. Written as DNA, the CDR3 is TGCAGCTCCGGGTCCCGGGGGGGAGGCGGGTATGAGCAGTTCTTC.

The chain is built from TRBV11-2 and TRBJ2-7; D perhaps matches TRBD2 (5 bases). Trimming cost V 2 bases and J 4 bases, with 21 bases left between them. Germline V gene sequence: CDR1 SGHAT, CDR2 FQNNGV. The CDR3 consists of 17 residues. This CDR3 is CASSLHGRVLPPYEQYF. The CDR3 region has the DNA TGTGCCAGCAGCTTACATGGGCGGGTCCTCCCCCCTTACGAGCAGTACTTC.

This clonotype showed up just a few times. The junction departs from germline at one end; a sequencing error may be responsible. The chain is built from TRBV14 and TRBJ2-3, with no clear D. The CDR3 covers 14 residues. The V gene's germline CDR1 is SGHDN and CDR2 FVKESK. CDR3 sequence (DNA): TGTGCCAGCAGCCAAGATTGGCTTTCAGACCGGATTTTTTTT. This sequence encodes CASSQDWLSDRIFF.

This clonotype has more than one count but fewer than ten. This chain uses TRBV4-1 with TRBJ2-7; perhaps TRBD2 as D (6 bases). Germline-derived CDR1 and CDR2 are MGHRA and YSYEKL. Between the trimmed V and J ends, which lost 2 bases and 4 bases, there was a span of 15 bases. The CDR3 extends over 15 amino acids. The CDR3 sequence is CASSQPASRGYEQYF. CDR3 nucleotide sequence: TGCGCCAGCAGCCAACCGGCATCCCGGGGGTACGAGCAGTACTTC.

The sample holds a few counts of this clonotype. This chain links TRBV9 with TRBJ2-1; tentative D call: TRBD2 (5 bases). This CDR3 spans 14 amino acids. CDR1 and CDR2 (germline): SGDLS, YYNGEE. V was shortened by 4 bases and J by 4 bases, with 12 bases between the two germline ends. The CDR3 DNA follows: TGTGCCAGCAGCCGGGGAAGCGGATACAATGAGCAGTTCTTC. This codes for CASSRGSGYNEQFF.

On this clonotype: The junction departs from the called germline gene at one end, perhaps through a read error. This sequence joins TRBV5-4 and TRBJ2-1; TRBD2 matches 7 bases. Looked up from germline, CDR1 is SGHNT and CDR2 is YYREEE (reference sequence). This CDR3 region has 15 residues. The CDR3 loop is CASSLGQGGGNEQFF. CDR3 coding DNA: TGTGCCAGTAGCTTGGGGCAGGGCGGGGGCAATGAGCAGTTCTTC.

This clonotype has a handful of counts. V is TRBV9 and J is TRBJ2-2; 13 bases align to TRBD2. This CDR3 comprises 17 residues. V dropped 0 bases and J dropped 6; count of bases not matched to a gene: 5. The germline V gene has CDR1 SGDLS and CDR2 YYNGEE. The CDR3, as DNA: TGTGCCAGCAGCGTAGAGAGGACTAGCGGGAGCGCCGGGGAGCTGTTTTTT. It is translated as CASSVERTSGSAGELFF. Variable domain in full (rest from reference TRBV9 and TRBJ2-2): DSGVTQTPKHLITATGQRVTLRCSPRSGDLSVYWYQQSLDQGLQFLIQYYNGEERAKGNILERFSAQQFPDLHSELNLSSLELGDSALYFCASSVERTSGSAGELFFGEGSRLTVL.

This rearrangement joins TRBV28 to TRBJ2-5, with D possibly TRBD1 on 6 matching bases. CDR1 is MDHEN, CDR2 SYDVKM, per germline. V lost 9 bases to trimming and J lost 5 bases, with 13 bases between them. The CDR3 is made up of 12 amino acids. The CDR3 DNA sequence: TGTGCCAGTTACAGGGATTGGGAGACCCAGTACTTC. Translation: CASYRDWETQYF.